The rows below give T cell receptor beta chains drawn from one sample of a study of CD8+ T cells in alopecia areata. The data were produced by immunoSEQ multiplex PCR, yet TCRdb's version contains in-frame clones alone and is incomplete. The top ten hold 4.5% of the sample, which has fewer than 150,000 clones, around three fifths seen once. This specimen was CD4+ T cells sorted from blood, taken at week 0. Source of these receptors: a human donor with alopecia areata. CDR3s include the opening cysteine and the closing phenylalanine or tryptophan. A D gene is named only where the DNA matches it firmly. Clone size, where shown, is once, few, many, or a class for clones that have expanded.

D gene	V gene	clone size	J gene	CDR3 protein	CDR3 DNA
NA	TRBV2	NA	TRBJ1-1	CASSIQGLTEAFF	TGTGCCAGCAGTATACAGGGACTTACTGAAGCTTTCTTT
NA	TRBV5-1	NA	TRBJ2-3	CASSLSTYGDTQYF	TGCGCCAGCAGCTTATCCACATACGGGGATACGCAGTATTTT
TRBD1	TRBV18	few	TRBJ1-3	CASSLPGQVTGNTIYF	TGTGCCAGCTCGCTACCGGGACAGGTGACTGGAAACACCATATATTTT
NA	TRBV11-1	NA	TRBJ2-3	CASSLARASDGLDTQYF	TGTGCCAGCAGCTTAGCGCGGGCTAGCGACGGTTTGGATACGCAGTATTTT
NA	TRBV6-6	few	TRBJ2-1	CASSYGLVDEQFF	TGTGCCAGCAGTTACGGGTTGGTGGATGAGCAGTTCTTC
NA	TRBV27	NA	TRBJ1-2	CASRKQGIDYGYTF	TGTGCCAGCAGAAAACAGGGCATTGACTATGGCTACACCTTC
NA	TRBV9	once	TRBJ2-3	CASSVAGSTDTQYF	TGTGCCAGCAGCGTAGCAGGGAGCACAGATACGCAGTATTTT
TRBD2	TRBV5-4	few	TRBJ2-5	CASSPAGGQQETQYF	TGTGCCAGCAGCCCAGCGGGAGGACAACAAGAGACCCAGTACTTC
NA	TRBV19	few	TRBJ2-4	CARVELADIQYF	TGTGCCAGAGTAGAATTAGCGGACATTCAGTACTTC
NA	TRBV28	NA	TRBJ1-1	CASSLGDGEAFF	TGTGCCAGCAGTTTAGGTGACGGTGAAGCTTTCTTT
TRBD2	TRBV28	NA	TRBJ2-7	CASRSLADSYEQYF	TGTGCCAGCAGAAGCCTAGCGGACTCCTACGAGCAGTACTTC
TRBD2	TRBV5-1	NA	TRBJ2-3	CASSQGTSGDTDTQYF	TGCGCCAGCAGTCAAGGGACTAGCGGGGACACAGATACGCAGTATTTT
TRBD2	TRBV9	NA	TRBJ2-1	CASSVSGEGWNEQFF	TGTGCCAGCAGCGTTAGCGGGGAGGGATGGAATGAGCAGTTCTTC
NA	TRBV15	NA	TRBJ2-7	CATSRDIGYEQYF	TGTGCCACCAGCAGAGATATCGGCTACGAGCAGTACTTC
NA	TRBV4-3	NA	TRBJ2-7	CASSQELSLDFGAYEQYF	TGCGCCAGCAGCCAAGAACTCAGTCTGGATTTCGGCGCCTACGAGCAGTACTTC
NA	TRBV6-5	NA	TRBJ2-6	CASSSVGANVLTF	TGTGCCAGCAGCTCCGTTGGGGCCAACGTCCTGACTTTC
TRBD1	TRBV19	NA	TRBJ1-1	CASSIRQGAPTEAFF	TGTGCCAGTAGTATTCGACAGGGGGCTCCAACTGAAGCTTTCTTT
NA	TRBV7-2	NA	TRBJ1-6	CASSLGSTNSPLHF	TGTGCCAGCAGCTTAGGTAGCACAAATTCACCCCTCCACTTT
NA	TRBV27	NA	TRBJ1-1	CASSFGLLGNTEAFF	TGTGCCAGCAGTTTTGGGCTGCTAGGAAACACTGAAGCTTTCTTT
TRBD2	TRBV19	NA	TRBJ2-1	CASSGTSGHNEQFF	TGTGCCAGTAGCGGGACTAGCGGACACAATGAGCAGTTCTTC
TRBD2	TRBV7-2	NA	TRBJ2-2	CASSETSGSGTGELFF	TGTGCCAGCAGCGAAACTAGCGGGAGCGGAACCGGGGAGCTGTTTTTT
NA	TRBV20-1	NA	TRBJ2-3	CSARPGLTQYF	TGCAGTGCTAGACCCGGGCTTACGCAGTATTTT
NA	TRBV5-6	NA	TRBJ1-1	CASSLYGRTNTEAFF	TGTGCCAGCAGCTTGTACGGCAGGACTAACACTGAAGCTTTCTTT
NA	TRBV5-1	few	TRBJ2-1	CASSLREGDEQFF	TGCGCCAGCAGCTTGAGGGAAGGCGATGAGCAGTTCTTC
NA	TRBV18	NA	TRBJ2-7	CASSPPSGAPYEQYF	TGTGCCAGCTCACCCCCCTCAGGAGCTCCCTACGAGCAGTACTTC
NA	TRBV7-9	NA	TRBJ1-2	CASSLRYYGYTF	TGTGCCAGCAGTTTGAGGTACTATGGCTACACCTTC
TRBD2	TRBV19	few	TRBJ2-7	CASSMAGGDEQYF	TGTGCCAGTAGTATGGCGGGAGGGGACGAGCAGTACTTC
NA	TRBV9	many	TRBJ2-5	CASSVVGSGETQYF	TGTGCCAGCAGCGTAGTGGGGAGTGGAGAGACCCAGTACTTC
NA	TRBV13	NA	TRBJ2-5	CASTHRGGRAVETQYF	TGTGCCAGCACCCACAGGGGGGGGAGGGCCGTTGAGACCCAGTACTTC
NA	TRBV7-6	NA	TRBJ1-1	CASSLALAGGGTEAFF	TGTGCCAGCAGCTTAGCGCTGGCGGGAGGGGGTACTGAAGCTTTCTTT
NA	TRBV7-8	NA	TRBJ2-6	CASSLVRGSGANVLTF	TGTGCCAGCAGCTTAGTCAGGGGTTCTGGGGCCAACGTCCTGACTTTC
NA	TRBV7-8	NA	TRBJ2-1	CASSSRSSYNEQFF	TGTGCCAGCAGCTCCCGAAGCTCCTACAATGAGCAGTTCTTC
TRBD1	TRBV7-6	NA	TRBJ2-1	CASSSGQAYYNEQFF	TGTGCCAGCAGCTCGGGACAGGCCTACTACAATGAGCAGTTCTTC
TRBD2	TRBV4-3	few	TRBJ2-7	CASSQGRPGGGIHYEQYF	TGCGCCAGCAGCCAAGGTCGGCCTGGCGGGGGGATCCACTACGAGCAGTACTTC
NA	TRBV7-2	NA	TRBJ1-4	CASRGFGTNEKLFF	TGTGCCAGCCGGGGTTTTGGGACTAATGAAAAACTGTTTTTT
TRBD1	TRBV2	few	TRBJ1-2	CASRKQGSRSYGYTF	TGTGCCAGCAGAAAACAGGGGTCCCGCTCTTATGGCTACACCTTC
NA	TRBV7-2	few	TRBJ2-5	CASSLRRVVETQYF	TGTGCCAGCAGCTTGCGGCGGGTCGTGGAGACCCAGTACTTC
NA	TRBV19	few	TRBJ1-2	CASSMGTTYYGYTF	TGTGCCAGTAGTATGGGGACAACTTACTATGGCTACACCTTC
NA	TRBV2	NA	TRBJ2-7	CASNTGPANEQYF	TGTGCCAGCAATACCGGACCCGCCAACGAGCAGTACTTC
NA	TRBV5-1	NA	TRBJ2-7	CASSLGQGLYEQYF	TGCGCCAGCAGCTTGGGGCAGGGGCTCTACGAGCAGTACTTC
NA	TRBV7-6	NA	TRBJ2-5	CASSLPRGTQYF	TGTGCCAGCAGCCTTCCACGGGGGACCCAGTACTTC
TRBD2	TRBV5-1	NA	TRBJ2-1	CASSLWGGGSMYEQFF	TGCGCCAGCAGCTTGTGGGGCGGCGGGAGTATGTATGAGCAGTTCTTC
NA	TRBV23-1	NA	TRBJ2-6	CASSQSQGPISGANVLTF	TGCGCCAGCAGTCAATCTCAGGGGCCGATCTCTGGGGCCAACGTCCTGACTTTC
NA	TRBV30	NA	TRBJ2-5	CAWIGRFGETQYF	TGTGCCTGGATTGGCAGGTTCGGTGAGACCCAGTACTTC
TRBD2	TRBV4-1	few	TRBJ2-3	CASSRGSPAGGPDTQYF	TGCGCCAGCAGCCGCGGTAGCCCGGCGGGAGGGCCAGATACGCAGTATTTT
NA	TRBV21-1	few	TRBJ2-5	CASSPGQGRRETQYF	TGTGCCAGCAGCCCCGGACAGGGGCGTCGGGAGACCCAGTACTTC
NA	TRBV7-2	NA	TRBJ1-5	CASSRGGGSNQPQHF	TGTGCCAGCAGCCGGGGCGGGGGTAGCAATCAGCCCCAGCATTTT
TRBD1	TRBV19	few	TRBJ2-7	CASSRGQGSNYEQYF	TGTGCCAGTAGTAGAGGACAGGGATCCAACTACGAGCAGTACTTC
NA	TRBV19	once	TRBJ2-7	CASKSSFYSYEQYF	TGTGCCAGTAAGTCGTCTTTTTACTCATACGAGCAGTACTTC
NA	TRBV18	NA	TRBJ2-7	CASSPETHGVEQYF	TGTGCCAGCTCACCAGAGACCCATGGGGTCGAGCAGTACTTC